These 9 T cell receptor beta chains originate from one sample sequenced in a study of shared clonotypes between healthy human individuals. Method: immunoSEQ multiplex PCR; TCRdb's copy keeps in-frame clones and lacks some. The sample has about 980,000 clones; approximately 80% are singletons. Sequencing was performed on memory CD4+ T cells sorted from blood. Subset here: CD45RA-negative fraction. The receptors were gathered from a man aged 18 to 35 in good health.

V gene TRBV4-1 combines with J gene TRBJ2-3, with D possibly TRBD2 on 6 matching bases. This CDR3 spans 15 amino acids. The V gene's germline CDR1 is MGHRA and CDR2 YSYEKL. V was cut by 3 bases and J by 10 bases, with 20 bases left in between. In DNA, the CDR3 is TGCGCCAGCAGCCAGTTCGGACTGGGAGCGGGTCCGCAGTATTTT. It is translated as CASSQFGLGAGPQYF.

The chain has TRBV19 and TRBJ1-3; the match to TRBD1 covers 7 bases. The J segment lost 2 bases and the V segment lost 8 bases, leaving 3 bases of the junction unmatched. Germline V gene sequence: CDR1 LNHDA, CDR2 SQIVND (reference sequence). The CDR3 runs 13 residues. The CDR3 here is CASQTGTGNTIYF. The CDR3 nucleotides are TGTGCCAGTCAGACAGGGACTGGAAACACCATATATTTT.

The genes are TRBV7-3 and TRBJ2-4; 8 bases line up with TRBD1. V lost 4 bases to trimming and J lost 7 bases; unmatched junction nucleotides: 9. Per germline, CDR1 SGHTA and CDR2 FQGTGA. CDR3 length: 15 residues. Written as DNA, the CDR3 is TGTGCCAGCAGCTCCTTCTACGGACAGGGTAACATTCAGTACTTC. Its translation is CASSSFYGQGNIQYF.

The chain uses TRBV5-1 and TRBJ2-2; unclear D gene. Germline CDR1 and CDR2: SGHRS and YFSETQ. V was clipped by 10 bases and J by 0 bases, with 13 bases between them. This CDR3 comprises 14 residues. CDR3 in DNA: TGCGCCTCCCGGATTGATCCGAACACCGGGGAGCTGTTTTTT. Encoded protein: CASRIDPNTGELFF.

This clone was seen just once. The CDR3 loop is CASSQGANTEAFF. The CDR3 nucleotides read TGTGCCAGCAGTCAGGGGGCAAACACTGAAGCTTTCTTT. The chain is built from TRBV7-3 and TRBJ1-1; TRBD1 agrees at 8 bases. V lost 6 bases to trimming and J lost 2 bases; unmatched junction nucleotides: 2. The length of the CDR3 is 13 residues. Germline-derived CDR1 and CDR2 are SGHTA and FQGTGA.

The rearrangement joins TRBV5-1 to TRBJ2-7; 10 positions agree with TRBD2. V trimming: 1 base; J trimming: 5 bases; junction bases outside the gene matches: 6. Germline V CDR1 and CDR2: SGHRS, YFSETQ. The CDR3 has 15 residues. CDR3 sequence reads: CASSLISGGSNEQYF. The CDR3 region has the DNA TGCGCCAGCAGCTTGATTAGCGGGGGGTCCAACGAGCAGTACTTC.

The CDR3 region has the DNA TGTGCCATCAGTTTGGGACCGAACTCTGGAAACACCATATATTTT. Residues: CAISLGPNSGNTIYF. This chain connects TRBV10-3 to TRBJ1-3; TRBD1 is a possible D gene (5 bases). Between the trimmed V and J ends, which lost 5 bases and 0 bases, there was a span of 11 bases. CDR3 length: 15 amino acids. Per the germline V gene, CDR1 is ENHRY and CDR2 is SYGVKD.

The chain is built from TRBV27 and TRBJ2-3, with TRBD1 as a possible D gene (5 bases). Trimming pared 5 bases from V and 0 bases from J, leaving 18 bases between. The CDR3 consists of 17 residues. Germline V gene lookup returns CDR1 MNHEY and CDR2 SMNVEV (reference sequence). CDR3 sequence reads: CASSLVGRSPSTDTQYF. CDR3 nucleotide sequence: TGTGCCAGCAGTCTCGTGGGGCGGTCCCCTAGCACAGATACGCAGTATTTT.

This clone occurred many times. Other DNA sequences of this sample code for an identical CDR3. V usage is TRBV6-6 and J usage is TRBJ2-7; possibly TRBD1 for D (5 bases). Between the trimmed V and J ends, which lost 2 bases and 2 bases, there was a span of 10 bases. The CDR3 runs to 14 residues. Germline CDR1 is MNHNY and CDR2 is SVGAGI (reference sequence). The CDR3 nucleotides are TGTGCCAGCAGTTACGGGCAGGGTACCTACGAGCAGTACTTC. Its protein product is CASSYGQGTYEQYF.